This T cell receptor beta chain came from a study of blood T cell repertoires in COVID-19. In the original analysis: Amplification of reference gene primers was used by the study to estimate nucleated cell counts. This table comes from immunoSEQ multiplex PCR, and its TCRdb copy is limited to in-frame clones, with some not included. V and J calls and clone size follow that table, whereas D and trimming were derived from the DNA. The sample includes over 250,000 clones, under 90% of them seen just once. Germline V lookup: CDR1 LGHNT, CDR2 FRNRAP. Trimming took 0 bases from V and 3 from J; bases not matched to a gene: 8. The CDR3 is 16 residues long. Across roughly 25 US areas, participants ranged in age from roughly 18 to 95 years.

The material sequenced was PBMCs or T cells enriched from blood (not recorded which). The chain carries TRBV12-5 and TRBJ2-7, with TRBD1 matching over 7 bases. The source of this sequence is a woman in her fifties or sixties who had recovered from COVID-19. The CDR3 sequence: CASGLVQGTPNYEQYF. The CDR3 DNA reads TGTGCTAGTGGTTTGGTACAGGGGACACCTAACTACGAGCAGTACTTC.